A single sample gave rise to the 13 T cell receptor beta chains below, sequenced in a study of cytomegalovirus exposure and HLA in healthy donors. The method was immunoSEQ multiplex PCR; TCRdb's version includes in-frame clones alone and lacks a portion of them. The sample shows roughly 260,000 clones, roughly 89% of them seen only once. The specimen was PBMCs. These receptors were taken from a man between 18 and 35 years old in good health and CMV-seronegative.

This clone has only one observation. The chain couples TRBV9 to TRBJ2-2; possibly TRBD2 for D (6 bases). This CDR3 contains 14 residues. Trimming took 7 bases from V and 4 from J, leaving 14 bases between them. Per germline, CDR1 SGDLS and CDR2 YYNGEE. Here the CDR3 reads CASGPGLTTGELFF. The CDR3 region has the DNA TGTGCCAGCGGCCCGGGACTTACCACCGGGGAGCTGTTTTTT.

This clone is a singleton in its sample. The rearrangement uses TRBV28 and TRBJ1-2; tentatively, D is TRBD1 (6 bases). Deletions cut 5 bases from V and 5 bases from J, with 15 bases between. The CDR3 totals 14 residues. Germline V gives CDR1 MDHEN, CDR2 SYDVKM. CDR3 in DNA: TGTGCCAGCAGTCCACCACAGGACAGTTATGGCTACACCTTC. Protein sequence: CASSPPQDSYGYTF.

This clone has only one observation. This chain joins TRBV5-6 and TRBJ2-1; D might be TRBD2 (5 bases). Germline V CDR1 and CDR2: SGHDT, YYEEEE. Trimming left V 0 bases short and J 10 bases short, with 11 bases between. The CDR3 is 13 residues long. In DNA, the CDR3 is TGTGCCAGCAGCTTGGGGACTCGGCCAGAGCAGTTCTTC. Translation: CASSLGTRPEQFF.

The chain links TRBV19 to TRBJ2-3, with TRBD2 identical over 8 bases. V was clipped by 5 bases and J by 1 base; unmatched bases: 2. This CDR3 has 14 amino acids. Germline V gene data show CDR1 as LNHDA and CDR2 as SQIVND (reference sequence). As DNA, the CDR3 is TGTGCCAGTAGTCCTAGCGGGCGCACAGATACGCAGTATTTT. As protein: CASSPSGRTDTQYF.

The rearrangement joins TRBV19 to TRBJ2-7; no reliable D call. Between the trimmed V and J ends, which lost 7 bases and 5 bases, there was a span of 18 bases. The germline V gene has CDR1 LNHDA and CDR2 SQIVND (reference sequence). This CDR3 is 14 amino acids long. CDR3 amino acids: CASTQTHFGHEQYF. For the CDR3, the DNA is TGTGCCAGTACCCAGACACACTTTGGCCACGAGCAGTACTTC.

The rearrangement joins TRBV10-1 to TRBJ1-1, with D tentatively TRBD1 (6 bases). The CDR3 contains 15 residues. V lost 0 bases, J lost 1 base, and 9 bases lay in between. The germline V gene encodes CDR1 WNHNN and CDR2 SYGVQD (reference sequence). CDR3 in amino acids: CASSESGGANTEAFF. CDR3 in DNA: TGCGCCAGCAGTGAGTCAGGGGGGGCGAACACTGAAGCTTTCTTT.

This sequence joins TRBV19 and TRBJ1-2, with 7 bases matching TRBD1. The ends lost 4 bases at V and 3 bases at J; junction bases unmatched: 14. Germline lookup yields CDR1 LNHDA and CDR2 SQIVND (reference sequence). This CDR3 contains 17 residues. The CDR3 coding sequence is TGTGCCAGTAGTACCCGAAGGGGAAAGGGGGCGGACTATGGCTACACCTTC. Its protein product is CASSTRRGKGADYGYTF.

This rearrangement joins TRBV28 to TRBJ1-3, with TRBD1 identical over 8 bases. CDR3 size: 15 residues. Germline CDR1 and CDR2: MDHEN and SYDVKM. Trimming at V came to 4 bases and at J to 8 bases, leaving 10 bases not matched to a gene. This chain's CDR3 is CASSSGQAARDTIYF. The CDR3 DNA follows: TGTGCCAGCAGTTCGGGACAGGCAGCGAGAGACACCATATATTTT.

The chain links TRBV19 to TRBJ2-5; 7 bases line up with TRBD2. With V trimmed by 6 bases and J by 5 bases, 6 bases remained unmatched. From germline, CDR1 is LNHDA and CDR2 SQIVND (reference sequence). The CDR3 length is 13 residues. The CDR3 DNA reads as TGTGCCAGTAGACCCGGGGGGATGGAGACCCAGTACTTC. This gives the protein CASRPGGMETQYF. The full variable domain, in which reference TRBV19 and TRBJ2-5 provide the parts outside the CDR3, is DGGITQSPKYLFRKEGQNVTLSCEQNLNHDAMYWYRQDPGQGLRLIYYSQIVNDFQKGDIAEGYSVSREKKESFPLTVTSAQKNPTAFYLCASRPGGMETQYFGPGTRLLVL.

The genes are TRBV7-3 and TRBJ1-1; TRBD1 aligns across 8 bases. Germline assignment: CDR1 SGHTA and CDR2 FQGTGA. V lost 1 base and J lost 7; bases outside the gene matches: 5. The CDR3 consists of 14 residues. CDR3 nucleotides: TGTGCCAGCAGCTTAAGCAGGGGGCGGTATGAAGCTTTCTTT. As protein: CASSLSRGRYEAFF.

The rearrangement uses TRBV4-3 and TRBJ2-2; possible D gene TRBD2, 7 bases. Trimming took off 3 bases at V and 6 bases at J, with 14 bases between the two ends. This CDR3 is 15 amino acids long. The germline V gene encodes CDR1 LGHNA and CDR2 YSLEER. CDR3 nucleotide sequence: TGCGCCAGCAGCCAGGTCGGGGGGCGGCCCGGGGAGCTGTTTTTT. This sequence encodes CASSQVGGRPGELFF.

The V call is TRBV27, the J call TRBJ2-7; 7 positions match TRBD1. Germline values: CDR1 MNHEY, CDR2 SMNVEV (reference sequence). This CDR3 has 16 residues. Trimming at V came to 3 bases and at J to 2 bases, leaving 10 bases not matched to a gene. The CDR3 loop is CASSFSYGQVPYEQYF. CDR3 sequence (DNA): TGTGCCAGCAGTTTTTCCTACGGACAGGTTCCCTACGAGCAGTACTTC.

CDR3 DNA: TGTGCCAGCTTCCCGGGACAGGCACAATCCTACGAGCAGTACTTC. The encoded protein is CASFPGQAQSYEQYF. The chain links TRBV28 to TRBJ2-7; TRBD1 matches 8 bases. The V and J ends lost 8 bases and 1 base, in that order; junction bases with no gene match: 10. CDR3 length: 15 amino acids. CDR1 is MDHEN, CDR2 SYDVKM, per germline.